This section outlines one TCR beta chain sequence together with its context. Amplification of TCR beta CDR3 regions used RNA as the template. The study used the HTBI primer set for a first-round RT-PCR of the TCR CDR3. Each CDR3 protein is one row after TCRdb ran MiXCR on the multiplex PCR reads. Altogether some 560,000 distinct CDR3 sequences are present, around 15% being singletons, with the ten largest covering roughly 14%. The V segment lost 0 bases and the J segment 4 bases; nucleotides outside the gene matches: 15. Germline V gene lookup returns CDR1 DFQATT and CDR2 SNEGSKA (reference sequence). CDR3 size: 19 residues. The sample originates from a study of T cells in Graves' hyperthyroidism and ophthalmopathy.

The TCR originated in a woman in her 40s with Graves' hyperthyroidism. Sequencing input: blood. This chain uses TRBV20-1 with TRBJ2-1; 10 nucleotides align to TRBD2. Here the CDR3 reads CSARDHGGNSGRSYNEQFF. Here the CDR3 DNA reads TGCAGTGCTAGAGATCATGGGGGGAATAGCGGGAGGTCATACAATGAGCAGTTCTTC.